Shown below are 9 T cell receptor beta chains from a single sample sequenced in a study of blood T cell repertoires in COVID-19 (dated by TCRdb to about 2020). Libraries were made using the immunoSEQ multiplex PCR assay. The immuneACCESS repertoire file appears here via TCRdb, limited to in-frame rearrangements. These files lack a portion of the clones; in checked studies, under half of the deficit traces to unresolved V genes, and the cause of the others is not known. The sample table records tens of thousands of clones; roughly 79% of these occur just once. Approximately 4.9% of the sample comes from the top ten. Input material: peripheral blood. The source of these receptors is a woman between 55 and 75 years old with acute or convalescent COVID-19.

This clone has a handful of counts. CDR3 region: CASSPRDRGNTEAFF. The CDR3 coding sequence is TGTGCCAGCAGTCCCCGGGACAGGGGGAACACTGAAGCTTTCTTT. V is TRBV6-5 and J is TRBJ1-1; 10 nucleotides align to TRBD1. This CDR3 spans 15 amino acids. CDR1 and CDR2 from the germline V gene are MNHEY and SVGAGI. V dropped 5 bases and J dropped 1; count of bases not matched to a gene: 4.

The CDR3 reads CASSTSPGNNEKLFF. CDR3 in DNA: TGTGCCAGCAGCACCTCCCCGGGGAACAATGAAAAACTGTTTTTT. The chain couples TRBV2 to TRBJ1-4; no reliable D call. Germline-derived CDR1 and CDR2 are SNHLY and FYNNEI. The CDR3 runs 15 residues. The V and J ends lost 6 bases and 5 bases respectively, with 16 bases between them.

The J gene is TRBJ2-5, the V gene TRBV30; maybe TRBD2 (5 bases). The V and J ends lost 5 bases and 1 base respectively, with 8 bases between them. The CDR3 length is 12 residues. Germline loops: CDR1 GTSNPN, CDR2 SVGIG (reference sequence). CDR3 nucleotides: TGTGCCTGGGAGGCGGGCCAAGAGACCCAGTACTTC. Amino acid sequence: CAWEAGQETQYF.

To note about this clone: Other DNA sequences within the sample encode an identical CDR3. The CDR3 DNA is TGTGCCAGTAGGGGACAGGGGAATCAGCCCCAGCATTTT. The encoded protein is CASRGQGNQPQHF. The genes are TRBV19 and TRBJ1-5; 10 nucleotides align to TRBD1. V gave up 6 bases and J gave up 4 bases; unmatched junction bases: 0. Germline CDR1 and CDR2: LNHDA and SQIVND (reference sequence). The CDR3 sequence is 13 residues long.

V and J are TRBV19 and TRBJ2-2; TRBD2 matches 11 bases. V shed 3 bases and J 2 bases; nucleotides not matched to a gene: 5. CDR1 is LNHDA, CDR2 SQIVND, per germline (reference sequence). The CDR3 runs 17 residues. In DNA form, the CDR3 reads TGTGCCAGTAGTATCTCTAGCGGGGGGCTTAACACCGGGGAGCTGTTTTTT. Protein: CASSISSGGLNTGELFF.

The rearrangement joins TRBV24-1 to TRBJ1-2; 9 bases fit TRBD1. The germline V gene has CDR1 KGHDR and CDR2 SFDVKD. The CDR3 is 13 residues long. V trimming: 7 bases; J trimming: 6 bases; junction bases outside the gene matches: 5. The CDR3 loop reads CATSRDRVNGYTF. The CDR3 nucleotides read TGTGCCACCAGCCGGGACAGGGTGAATGGCTACACCTTC.

CDR3 sequence reads: CASSLRQDNEQFF. CDR3 DNA sequence: TGTGCCAGCAGCCTGCGACAGGACAATGAGCAGTTCTTC. The rearrangement links TRBV7-3 to TRBJ2-1; a weak D match, TRBD1 (6 bases). This CDR3 comprises 13 residues. Germline V gene sequence: CDR1 SGHTA, CDR2 FQGTGA. V lost 5 bases to trimming and J lost 5 bases, with 10 bases between them.

DNA for the CDR3: TGTGCCAGCAGTTCCACAGCGGGGGGCCACTACGAGCAGTACTTC. It yields the protein CASSSTAGGHYEQYF. The V call is TRBV28, the J call TRBJ2-7; TRBD2 agrees at 9 bases. The germline CDR1 and CDR2 sequences are MDHEN and SYDVKM. V trimming: 4 bases; J trimming: 3 bases; junction bases outside the gene matches: 7. The CDR3 is made up of 15 amino acids.

This chain uses TRBV12-3 or TRBV12-4 with TRBJ1-6, with D possibly matching TRBD1 (6 bases). V was cut by 5 bases and J by 5 bases, with 7 bases left in between. The CDR3 loop spans 13 amino acids. The CDR3 reads CASSGQNNSPLHF. CDR3 coding DNA: TGTGCCAGCAGTGGACAGAATAATTCACCCCTCCACTTT.